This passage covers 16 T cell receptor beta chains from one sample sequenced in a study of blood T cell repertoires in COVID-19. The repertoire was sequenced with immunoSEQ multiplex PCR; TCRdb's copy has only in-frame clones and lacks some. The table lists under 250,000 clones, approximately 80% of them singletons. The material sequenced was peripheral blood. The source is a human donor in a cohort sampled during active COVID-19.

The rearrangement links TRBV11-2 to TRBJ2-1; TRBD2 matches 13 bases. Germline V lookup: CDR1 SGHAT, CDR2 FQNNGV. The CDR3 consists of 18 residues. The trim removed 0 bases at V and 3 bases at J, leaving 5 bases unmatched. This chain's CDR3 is CASSLDLRTSGGYNEQFF. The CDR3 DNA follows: TGTGCCAGCAGCTTAGATCTGCGGACTAGCGGGGGCTACAATGAGCAGTTCTTC.

The CDR3 sequence is CASSLPGQGFNTEAFF. In DNA, the CDR3 is TGTGCCAGCAGTTTACCGGGACAGGGCTTTAACACTGAAGCTTTCTTT. The genes are TRBV28 and TRBJ1-1, with TRBD1 identical over 9 bases. CDR1 MDHEN and CDR2 SYDVKM come from the germline V gene. This CDR3 is 16 amino acids long. V dropped 2 bases and J dropped 2; count of bases not matched to a gene: 6.

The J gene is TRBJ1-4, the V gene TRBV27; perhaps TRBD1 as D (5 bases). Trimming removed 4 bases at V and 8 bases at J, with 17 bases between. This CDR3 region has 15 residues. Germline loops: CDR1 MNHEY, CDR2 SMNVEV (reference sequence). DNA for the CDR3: TGTGCCAGCAGTTGGGGCGATGGAGTAGGCGAAAAACTGTTTTTT. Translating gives CASSWGDGVGEKLFF. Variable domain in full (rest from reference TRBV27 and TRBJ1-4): EAQVTQNPRYLITVTGKKLTVTCSQNMNHEYMSWYRQDPGLGLRQIYYSMNVEVTDKGDVPEGYKVSRKEKRNFPLILESPSPNQTSLYFCASSWGDGVGEKLFFGSGTQLSVL.

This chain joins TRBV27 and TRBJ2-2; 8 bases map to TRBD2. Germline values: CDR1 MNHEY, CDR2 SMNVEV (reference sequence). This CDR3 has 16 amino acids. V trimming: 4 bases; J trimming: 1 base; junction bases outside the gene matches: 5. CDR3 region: CASSWAGGLNTGELFF. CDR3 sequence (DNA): TGTGCCAGCAGTTGGGCGGGGGGACTGAACACCGGGGAGCTGTTTTTT.

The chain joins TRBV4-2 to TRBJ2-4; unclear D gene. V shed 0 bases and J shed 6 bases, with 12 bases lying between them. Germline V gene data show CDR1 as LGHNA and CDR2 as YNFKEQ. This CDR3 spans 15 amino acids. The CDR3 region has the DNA TGTGCCAGCAGCCAAGATTACAGTATCGGAAACATTCAGTACTTC. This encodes CASSQDYSIGNIQYF.

Here the CDR3 reads CASQYSWDRGSSAFF. CDR3 coding DNA: TGTGCCAGCCAGTATAGCTGGGACAGGGGGAGTTCGGCGTTCTTC. The chain has TRBV19 and TRBJ2-1; 11 nucleotides align to TRBD1. V lost 9 bases and J lost 15; bases outside the gene matches: 19. The germline V gene has CDR1 LNHDA and CDR2 SQIVND (reference sequence). This CDR3 comprises 15 residues.

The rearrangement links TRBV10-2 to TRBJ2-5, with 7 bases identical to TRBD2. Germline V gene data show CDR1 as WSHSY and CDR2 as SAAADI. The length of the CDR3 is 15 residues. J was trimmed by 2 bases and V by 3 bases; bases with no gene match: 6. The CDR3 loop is CASSDWSSGQETQYF. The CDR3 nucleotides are TGCGCCAGCAGTGATTGGTCTAGCGGACAAGAGACCCAGTACTTC.

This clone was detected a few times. The CDR3 DNA is TGTGCCACCTATCAGCCCCAGCATTTT. It yields the protein CATYQPQHF. The chain has TRBV28 and TRBJ1-5; D is uncertain. CDR1 is MDHEN and CDR2 is SYDVKM in the germline V gene. CDR3 length: 9 residues. V lost 10 bases to trimming and J lost 5 bases, with 3 bases between them.

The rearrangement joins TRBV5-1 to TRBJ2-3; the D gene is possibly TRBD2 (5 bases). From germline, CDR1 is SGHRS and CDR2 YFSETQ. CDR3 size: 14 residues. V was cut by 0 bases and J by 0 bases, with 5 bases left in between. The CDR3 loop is CASSLAGSTDTQYF. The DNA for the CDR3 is TGCGCCAGCAGCTTGGCGGGAAGCACAGATACGCAGTATTTT.

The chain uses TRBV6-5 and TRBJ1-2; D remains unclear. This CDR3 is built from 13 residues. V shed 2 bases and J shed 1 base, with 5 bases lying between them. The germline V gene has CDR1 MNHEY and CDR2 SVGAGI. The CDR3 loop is CASSYDNNYGYTF. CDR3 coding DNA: TGTGCCAGCAGTTACGACAATAACTATGGCTACACCTTC.

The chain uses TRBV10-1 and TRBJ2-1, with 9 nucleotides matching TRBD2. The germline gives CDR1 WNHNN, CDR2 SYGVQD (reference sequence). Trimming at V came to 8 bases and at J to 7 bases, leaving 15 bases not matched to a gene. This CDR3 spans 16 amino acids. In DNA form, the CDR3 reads TGCGCCAGCCTGACATTTGCTAGCGGGACAGTAAATGAGCAGTTCTTC. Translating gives CASLTFASGTVNEQFF.

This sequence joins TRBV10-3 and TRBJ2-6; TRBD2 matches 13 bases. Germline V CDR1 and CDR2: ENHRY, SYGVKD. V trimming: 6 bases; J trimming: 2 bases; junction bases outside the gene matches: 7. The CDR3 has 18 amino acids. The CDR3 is CAISSGTSGNPGANVLTF. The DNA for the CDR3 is TGTGCCATCAGCTCCGGGACTAGCGGGAACCCTGGGGCCAACGTCCTGACTTTC.

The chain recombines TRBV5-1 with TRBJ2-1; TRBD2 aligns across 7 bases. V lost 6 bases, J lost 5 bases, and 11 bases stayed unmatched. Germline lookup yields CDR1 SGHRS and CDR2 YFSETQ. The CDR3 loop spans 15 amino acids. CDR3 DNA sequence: TGCGCCAGCAATTGGGGAGGCGGGAGTAACAATGAGCAGTTCTTC. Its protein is CASNWGGGSNNEQFF.

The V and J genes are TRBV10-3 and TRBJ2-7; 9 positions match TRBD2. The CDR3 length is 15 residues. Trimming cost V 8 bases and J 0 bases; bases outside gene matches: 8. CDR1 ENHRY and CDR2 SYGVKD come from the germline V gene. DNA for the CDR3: TGTGCCATCGGTAGCGGGGGCCATAGCTCCTACGAGCAGTACTTC. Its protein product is CAIGSGGHSSYEQYF.

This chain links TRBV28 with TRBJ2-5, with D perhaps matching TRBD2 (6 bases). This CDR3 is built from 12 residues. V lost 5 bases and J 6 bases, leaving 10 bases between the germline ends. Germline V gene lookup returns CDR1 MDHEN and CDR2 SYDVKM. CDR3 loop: CASSQDYQTQYF. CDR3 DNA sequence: TGTGCCAGCAGTCAGGACTATCAGACCCAGTACTTC.

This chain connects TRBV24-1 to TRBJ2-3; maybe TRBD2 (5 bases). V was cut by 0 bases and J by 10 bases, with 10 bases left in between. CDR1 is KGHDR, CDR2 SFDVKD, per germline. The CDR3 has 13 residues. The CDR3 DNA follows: TGTGCCACCAGTGATTTGCACGGGAATGCGCAGTATTTT. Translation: CATSDLHGNAQYF.